This T cell receptor beta chain was captured by sequencing in a study of blood T cells in healthy people across ages. Remarks on this clonotype: An end of the junction does not agree with germline; a read error may underlie this.

A sample-barcoded 5' primer and a J-beta primer mix were used in a second PCR of roughly 7 to 11 cycles. TCRdb processed the 5' RACE reads anew with MiXCR; each CDR3 protein has one entry. The data show about 2 million distinct CDR3 sequences, about 49% seen once. Aged about 6 to 100, donors were systemically healthy Caucasians from Russia. Material for sequencing was blood. The source of this sequence is a woman between 35 and 50 years old in good health.

The CDR3 sequence is CASSVGTHRWQETQSF. CDR3 nucleotide sequence: TGTGCCAGCAGCGTAGGTACCCACAGATGGCAAGAGACCCAGTCCTTC. This chain joins TRBV9 and TRBJ2-5; D unresolved. The CDR3 covers 16 residues. Germline CDR1 is SGDLS and CDR2 is YYNGEE.